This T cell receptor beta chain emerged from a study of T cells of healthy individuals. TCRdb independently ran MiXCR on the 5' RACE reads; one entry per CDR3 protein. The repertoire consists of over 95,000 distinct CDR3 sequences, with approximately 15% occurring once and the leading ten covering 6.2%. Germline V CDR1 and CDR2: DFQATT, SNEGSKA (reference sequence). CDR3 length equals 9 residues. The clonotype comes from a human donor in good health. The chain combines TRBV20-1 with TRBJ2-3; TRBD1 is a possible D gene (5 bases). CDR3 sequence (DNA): TGCAGGGGGCCAGATACGCAGTATTTT. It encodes CRGPDTQYF.